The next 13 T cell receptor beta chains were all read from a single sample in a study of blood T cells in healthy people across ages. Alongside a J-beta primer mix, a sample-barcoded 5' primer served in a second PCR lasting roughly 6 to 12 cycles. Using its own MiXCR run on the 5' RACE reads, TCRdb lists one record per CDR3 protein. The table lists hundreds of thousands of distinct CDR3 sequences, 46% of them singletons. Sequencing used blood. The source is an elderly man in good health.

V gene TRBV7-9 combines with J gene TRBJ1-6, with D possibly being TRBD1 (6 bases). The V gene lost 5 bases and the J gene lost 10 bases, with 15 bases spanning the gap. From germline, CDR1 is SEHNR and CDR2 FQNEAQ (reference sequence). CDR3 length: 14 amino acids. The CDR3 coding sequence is TGTGCCAGCAGCCCAGCGACAGGCCGGTCACCCCTCCACTTT. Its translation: CASSPATGRSPLHF. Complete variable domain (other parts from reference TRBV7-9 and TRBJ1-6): DTGVSQNPRHKITKRGQNVTFRCDPISEHNRLYWYRQTLGQGPEFLTYFQNEAQLEKSRLLSDRFSAERPKGSFSTLEIQRTEQGDSAMYLCASSPATGRSPLHFGNGTRLTVT.

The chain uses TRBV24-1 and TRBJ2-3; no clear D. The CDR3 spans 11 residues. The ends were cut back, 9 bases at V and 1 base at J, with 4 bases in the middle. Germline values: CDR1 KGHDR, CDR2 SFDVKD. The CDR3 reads CATQGTDTQYF. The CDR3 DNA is TGTGCCACCCAGGGCACAGATACGCAGTATTTT.

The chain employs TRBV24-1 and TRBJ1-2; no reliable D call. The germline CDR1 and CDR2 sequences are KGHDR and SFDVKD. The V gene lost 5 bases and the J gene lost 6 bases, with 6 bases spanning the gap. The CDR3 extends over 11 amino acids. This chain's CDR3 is CATSAVNGYTF. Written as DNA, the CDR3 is TGTGCCACCAGTGCGGTGAATGGCTACACCTTC.

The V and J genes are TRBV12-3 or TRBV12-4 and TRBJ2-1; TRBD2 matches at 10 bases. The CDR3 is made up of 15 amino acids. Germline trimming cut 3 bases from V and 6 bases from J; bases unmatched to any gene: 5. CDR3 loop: CASSFSAGGPNEQFF. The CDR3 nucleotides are TGTGCCAGCAGTTTCTCAGCGGGAGGGCCCAATGAGCAGTTCTTC.

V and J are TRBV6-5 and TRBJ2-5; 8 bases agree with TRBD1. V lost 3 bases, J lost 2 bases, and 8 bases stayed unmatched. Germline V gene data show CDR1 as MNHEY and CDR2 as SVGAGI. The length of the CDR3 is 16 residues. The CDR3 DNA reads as TGTGCCAGCAGTTATTATGGACAGGGAGTACAAGAGACCCAGTACTTC. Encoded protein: CASSYYGQGVQETQYF.

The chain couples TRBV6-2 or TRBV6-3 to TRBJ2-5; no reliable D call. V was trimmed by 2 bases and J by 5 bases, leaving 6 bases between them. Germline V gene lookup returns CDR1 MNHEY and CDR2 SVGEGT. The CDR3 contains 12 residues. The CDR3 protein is CASSYAGETQYF. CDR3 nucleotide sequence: TGTGCCAGCAGTTACGCCGGCGAGACCCAGTACTTC.

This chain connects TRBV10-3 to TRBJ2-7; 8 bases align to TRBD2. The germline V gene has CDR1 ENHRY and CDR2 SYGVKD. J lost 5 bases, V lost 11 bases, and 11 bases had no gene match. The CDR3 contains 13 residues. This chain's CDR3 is CASGGNPDHEQYF. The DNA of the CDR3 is TGTGCCTCGGGGGGGAACCCCGACCACGAGCAGTACTTC.

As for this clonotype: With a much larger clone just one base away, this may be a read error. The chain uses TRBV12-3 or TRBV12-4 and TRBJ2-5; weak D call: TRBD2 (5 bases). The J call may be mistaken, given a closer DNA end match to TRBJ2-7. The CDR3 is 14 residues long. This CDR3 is CASSVAQAPYEQYF. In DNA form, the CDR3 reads TGTGCCAGCAGTGTAGCGCAGGCCCCCTACGAGCAGTACTTC.

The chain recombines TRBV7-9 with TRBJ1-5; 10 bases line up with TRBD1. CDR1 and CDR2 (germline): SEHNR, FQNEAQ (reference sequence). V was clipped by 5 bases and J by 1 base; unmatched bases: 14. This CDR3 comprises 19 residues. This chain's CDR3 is CASSHRTMTGGLSNQPQHF. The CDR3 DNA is TGTGCCAGCAGCCACCGAACTATGACAGGGGGCTTGAGCAATCAGCCCCAGCATTTT.

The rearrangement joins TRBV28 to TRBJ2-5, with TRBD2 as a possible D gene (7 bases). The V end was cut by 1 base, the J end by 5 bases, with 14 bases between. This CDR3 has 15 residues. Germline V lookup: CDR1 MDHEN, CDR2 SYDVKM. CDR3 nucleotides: TGTGCCAGCAGTTTATACGGCAGGGGAGGGGAGACCCAGTACTTC. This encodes CASSLYGRGGETQYF.

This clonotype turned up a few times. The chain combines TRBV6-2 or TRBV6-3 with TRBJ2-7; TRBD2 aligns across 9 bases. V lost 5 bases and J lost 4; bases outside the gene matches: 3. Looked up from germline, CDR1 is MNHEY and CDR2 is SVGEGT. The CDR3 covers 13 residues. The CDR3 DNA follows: TGTGCCAGCAGTCATAGCGGGAGATACGAGCAGTACTTC. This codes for CASSHSGRYEQYF.

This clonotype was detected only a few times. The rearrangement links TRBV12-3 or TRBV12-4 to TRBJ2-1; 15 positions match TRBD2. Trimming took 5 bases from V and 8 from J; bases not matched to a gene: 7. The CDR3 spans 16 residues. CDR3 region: CASSGTGLAGGYEQFF. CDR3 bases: TGTGCCAGCAGTGGGACGGGACTAGCGGGAGGCTATGAGCAGTTCTTC.

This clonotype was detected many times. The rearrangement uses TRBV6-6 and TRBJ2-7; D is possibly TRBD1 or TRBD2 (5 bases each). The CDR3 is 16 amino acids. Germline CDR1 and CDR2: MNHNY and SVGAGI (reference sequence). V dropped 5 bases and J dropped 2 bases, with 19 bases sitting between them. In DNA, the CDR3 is TGTGCCAGCAGTCCCCGGGACCGAAGGCAGCCCTACGAGCAGTACTTC. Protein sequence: CASSPRDRRQPYEQYF.